Below, one T cell receptor (beta chain) is given with its context. Its antigen remains unknown. In corrective heart surgery, resections were taken, and these provided the thymus tissue. This sample was included in a study of human thymus T cells. Overall study findings and caveats: As related research reported, thymic repertoires overlapped highly among unrelated individuals.

Sequencing used immunoSEQ multiplex PCR; TCRdb keeps in-frame clones, though not all of them. The sample carries 65,000 to 90,000 clones, roughly 94% recorded once. Germline CDR1 reads MGHRA; CDR2 reads YSYEKL. V lost 0 bases, J lost 7 bases, and 19 bases lay in between. CDR3 length equals 17 residues. The rearrangement joins TRBV4-1 to TRBJ1-5; TRBD1 is a possible D gene (6 bases). This TCR derives from a girl in the first two years of life with a congenital heart defect but otherwise immunologically healthy. The sample comprised thymus tissue. The CDR3, as DNA: TGCGCCAGCAGCCAAGATCCCTGTCCGGGGACACAACAGCCCCAGCATTTT. Translation gives CASSQDPCPGTQQPQHF.